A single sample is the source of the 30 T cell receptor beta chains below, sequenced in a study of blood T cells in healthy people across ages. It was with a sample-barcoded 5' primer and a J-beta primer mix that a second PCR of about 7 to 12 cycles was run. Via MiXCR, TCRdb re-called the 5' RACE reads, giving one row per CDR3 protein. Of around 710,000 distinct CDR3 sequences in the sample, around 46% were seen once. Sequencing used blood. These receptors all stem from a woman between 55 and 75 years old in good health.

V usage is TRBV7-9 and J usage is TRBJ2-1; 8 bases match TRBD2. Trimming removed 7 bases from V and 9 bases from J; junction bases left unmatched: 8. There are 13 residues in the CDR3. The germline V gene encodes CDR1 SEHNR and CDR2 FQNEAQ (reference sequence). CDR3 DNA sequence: TGTGCCAGCATCGAAGCGGGAGCAGTTGAGCAGTTCTTC. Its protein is CASIEAGAVEQFF.

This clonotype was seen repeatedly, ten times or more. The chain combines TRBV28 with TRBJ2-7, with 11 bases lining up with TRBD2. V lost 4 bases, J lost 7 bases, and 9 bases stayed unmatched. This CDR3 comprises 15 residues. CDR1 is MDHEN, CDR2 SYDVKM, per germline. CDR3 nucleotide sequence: TGTGCCAGCAGTTCGACTAGCGGGATCTCTGGAGAGCAGTACTTC. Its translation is CASSSTSGISGEQYF.

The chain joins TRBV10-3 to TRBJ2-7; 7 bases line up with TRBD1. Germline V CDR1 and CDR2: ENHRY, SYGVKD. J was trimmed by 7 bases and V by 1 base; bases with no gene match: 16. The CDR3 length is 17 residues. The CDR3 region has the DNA TGTGCCATCAGTGAGTTCGGATCCGGGACAGACTACAATGAGCAGTACTTC. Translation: CAISEFGSGTDYNEQYF.

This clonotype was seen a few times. The CDR3 DNA is TGCAGCGTTGTGAGGGGGATGAACACTGAAGCTTTCTTT. Translated, it gives CSVVRGMNTEAFF. V is TRBV29-1 and J is TRBJ1-1; D possibly corresponds to TRBD1 (6 bases). V was shortened by 4 bases and J by 0 bases, with 9 bases between the two germline ends. Germline V gene lookup returns CDR1 SQVTM and CDR2 ANQGSEA. This CDR3 is 13 amino acids long. The full variable domain, with the rest looked up from reference TRBV29-1 and TRBJ1-1, is SAVISQKPSRDICQRGTSLTIQCQVDSQVTMMFWYRQQPGQSLTLIATANQGSEATYESGFVIDKFPISRPNLTFSTLTVSNMSPEDSSIYLCSVVRGMNTEAFFGQGTRLTVV.

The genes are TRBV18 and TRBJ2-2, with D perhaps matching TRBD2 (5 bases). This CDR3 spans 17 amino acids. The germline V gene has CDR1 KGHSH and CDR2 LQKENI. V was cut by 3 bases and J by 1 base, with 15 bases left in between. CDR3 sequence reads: CASSPISVGLNTGELFF. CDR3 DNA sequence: TGTGCCAGCTCACCCATAAGCGTAGGACTGAACACCGGGGAGCTGTTTTTT.

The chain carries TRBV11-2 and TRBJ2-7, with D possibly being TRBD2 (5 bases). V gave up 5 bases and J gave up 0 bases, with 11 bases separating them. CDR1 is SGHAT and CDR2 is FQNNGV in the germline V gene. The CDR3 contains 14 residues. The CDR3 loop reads CASSVQSGSYEQYF. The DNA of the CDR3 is TGTGCCAGCAGCGTGCAGAGCGGCTCCTACGAGCAGTACTTC.

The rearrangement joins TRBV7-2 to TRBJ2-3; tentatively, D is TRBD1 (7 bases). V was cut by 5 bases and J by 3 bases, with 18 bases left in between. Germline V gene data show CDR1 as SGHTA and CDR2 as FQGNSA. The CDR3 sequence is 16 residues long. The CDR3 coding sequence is TGTGCCAGCAGCGTGCGCAGGGGGGTGGAAACAGATACGCAGTATTTT. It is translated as CASSVRRGVETDTQYF.

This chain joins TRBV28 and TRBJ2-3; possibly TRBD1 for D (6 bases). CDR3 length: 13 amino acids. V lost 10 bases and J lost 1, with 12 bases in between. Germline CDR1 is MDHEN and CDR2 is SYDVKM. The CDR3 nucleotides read TGTGCCAACGCCAGGGGAGGCACAGATACGCAGTATTTT. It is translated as CANARGGTDTQYF.

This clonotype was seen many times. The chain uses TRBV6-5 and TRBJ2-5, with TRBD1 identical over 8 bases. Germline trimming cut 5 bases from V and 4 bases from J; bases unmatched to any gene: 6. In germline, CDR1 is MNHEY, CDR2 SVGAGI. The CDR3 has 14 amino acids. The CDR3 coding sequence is TGTGCCAGCAGTCGCCTCGGACAGGGAGAGACCCAGTACTTC. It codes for CASSRLGQGETQYF.

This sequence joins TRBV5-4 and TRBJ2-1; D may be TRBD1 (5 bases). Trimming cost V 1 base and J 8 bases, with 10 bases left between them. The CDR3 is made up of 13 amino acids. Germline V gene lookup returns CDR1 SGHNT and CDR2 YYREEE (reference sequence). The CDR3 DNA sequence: TGTGCCAGCAGCTTGCAGGGCGTAGATGAGCAGTTCTTC. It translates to CASSLQGVDEQFF.

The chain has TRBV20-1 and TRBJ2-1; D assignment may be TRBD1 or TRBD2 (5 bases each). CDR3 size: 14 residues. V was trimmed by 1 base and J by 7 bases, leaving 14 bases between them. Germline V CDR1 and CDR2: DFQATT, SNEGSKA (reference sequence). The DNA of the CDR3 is TGCAGTGCTAGAGTGGGACGACTGGGGAATGAGCAGTTCTTC. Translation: CSARVGRLGNEQFF.

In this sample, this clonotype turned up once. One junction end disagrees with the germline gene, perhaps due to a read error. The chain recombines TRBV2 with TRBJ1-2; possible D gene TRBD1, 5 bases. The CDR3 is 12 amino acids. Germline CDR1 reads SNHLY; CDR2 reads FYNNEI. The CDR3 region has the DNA TGTGCCAGCAGTCAGGGAAACTCTGGCTACACCTTC. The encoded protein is CASSQGNSGYTF. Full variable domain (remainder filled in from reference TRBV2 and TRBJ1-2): EPEVTQTPSHQVTQMGQEVILRCVPISNHLYFYWYRQILGQKVEFLVSFYNNEISEKSEIFDDQFSVERPDGSNFTLKIRSTKLEDSAMYFCASSQGNSGYTFGSGTRLTVV.

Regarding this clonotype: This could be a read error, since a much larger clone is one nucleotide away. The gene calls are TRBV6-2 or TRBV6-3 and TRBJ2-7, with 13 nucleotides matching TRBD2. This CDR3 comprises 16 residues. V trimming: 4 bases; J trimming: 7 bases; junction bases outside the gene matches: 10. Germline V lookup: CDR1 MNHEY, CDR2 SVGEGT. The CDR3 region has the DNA TGTGCCAGCAGTTTCGGACTAGCGGGAGTTGTCAATGAGCAGTACTTC. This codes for CASSFGLAGVVNEQYF.

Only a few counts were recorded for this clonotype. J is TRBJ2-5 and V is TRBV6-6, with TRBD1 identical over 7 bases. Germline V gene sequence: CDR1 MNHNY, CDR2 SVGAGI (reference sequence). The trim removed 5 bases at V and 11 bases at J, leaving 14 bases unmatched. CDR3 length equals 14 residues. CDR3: CASSPGQDFAWQYF. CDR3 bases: TGTGCCAGCAGTCCCGGACAGGATTTTGCTTGGCAGTACTTC.

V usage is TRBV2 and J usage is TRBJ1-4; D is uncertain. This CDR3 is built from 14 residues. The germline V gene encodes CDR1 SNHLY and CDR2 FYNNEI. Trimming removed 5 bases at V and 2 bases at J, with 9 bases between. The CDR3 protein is CASSLTRTNEKLFF. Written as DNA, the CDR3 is TGTGCCAGCAGTTTGACTCGGACTAATGAAAAACTGTTTTTT.

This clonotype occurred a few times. CDR3 region: CASSLGGGRMNTEAFF. The DNA for the CDR3 is TGTGCCAGCAGCTTAGGAGGGGGGCGGATGAACACTGAAGCTTTCTTT. The chain is built from TRBV7-2 and TRBJ1-1; maybe TRBD1 (6 bases). Germline V gene lookup returns CDR1 SGHTA and CDR2 FQGNSA. The CDR3 totals 16 residues. Trimming removed 1 base at V and 0 bases at J, with 12 bases between.

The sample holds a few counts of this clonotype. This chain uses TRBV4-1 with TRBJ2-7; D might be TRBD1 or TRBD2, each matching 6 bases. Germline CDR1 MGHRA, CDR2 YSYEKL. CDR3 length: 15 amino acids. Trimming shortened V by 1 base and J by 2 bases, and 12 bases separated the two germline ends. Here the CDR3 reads CASSQGGDMTYEQYF. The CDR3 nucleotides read TGCGCCAGCAGCCAAGGGGGGGACATGACCTACGAGCAGTACTTC.

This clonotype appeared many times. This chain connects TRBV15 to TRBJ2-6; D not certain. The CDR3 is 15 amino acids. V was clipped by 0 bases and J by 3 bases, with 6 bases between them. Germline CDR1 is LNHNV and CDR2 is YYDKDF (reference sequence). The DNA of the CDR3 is TGTGCCACCAGCAGAGATTGGAGTGGGGCCAACGTCCTGACTTTC. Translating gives CATSRDWSGANVLTF.

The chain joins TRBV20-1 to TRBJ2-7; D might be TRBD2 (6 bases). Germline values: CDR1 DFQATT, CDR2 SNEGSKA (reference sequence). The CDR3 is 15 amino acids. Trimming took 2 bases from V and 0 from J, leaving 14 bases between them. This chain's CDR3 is CSARPGRAGSYEQYF. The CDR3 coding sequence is TGCAGTGCTAGACCCGGACGAGCGGGCTCCTACGAGCAGTACTTC.

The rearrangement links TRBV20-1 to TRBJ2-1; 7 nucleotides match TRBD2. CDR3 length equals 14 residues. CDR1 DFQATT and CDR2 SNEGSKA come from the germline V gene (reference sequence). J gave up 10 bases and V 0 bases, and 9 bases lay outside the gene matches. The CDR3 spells CSARDIGLAAEQFF. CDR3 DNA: TGCAGTGCTAGAGATATTGGGCTAGCGGCCGAGCAGTTCTTC.

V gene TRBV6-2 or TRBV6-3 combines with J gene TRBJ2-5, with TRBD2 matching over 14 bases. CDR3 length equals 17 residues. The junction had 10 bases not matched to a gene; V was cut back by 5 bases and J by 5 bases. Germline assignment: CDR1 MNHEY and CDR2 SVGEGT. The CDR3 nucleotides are TGTGCCAGCAGTGCCGGGACTAGCGGGAGCCTGAGGGAGACCCAGTACTTC. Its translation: CASSAGTSGSLRETQYF.

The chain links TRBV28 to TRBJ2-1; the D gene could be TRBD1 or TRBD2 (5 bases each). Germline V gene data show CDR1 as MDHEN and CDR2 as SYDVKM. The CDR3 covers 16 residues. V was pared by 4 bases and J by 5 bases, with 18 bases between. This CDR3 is CASSSSGTTTNNEQFF. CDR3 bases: TGTGCCAGCAGTTCTTCCGGGACCACTACCAACAATGAGCAGTTCTTC.

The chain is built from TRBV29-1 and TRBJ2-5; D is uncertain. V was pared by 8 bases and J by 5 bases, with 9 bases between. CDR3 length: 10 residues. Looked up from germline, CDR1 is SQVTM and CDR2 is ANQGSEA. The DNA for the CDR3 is TGCAGCTATGAGGAGGAGACCCAGTACTTC. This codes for CSYEEETQYF.

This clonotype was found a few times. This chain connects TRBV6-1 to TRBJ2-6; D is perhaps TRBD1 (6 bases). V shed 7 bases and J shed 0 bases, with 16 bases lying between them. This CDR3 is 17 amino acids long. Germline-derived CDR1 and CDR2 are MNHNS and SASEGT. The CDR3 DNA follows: TGTGCCAGCACTCGACAGGTTTCCAGCTCTGGGGCCAACGTCCTGACTTTC. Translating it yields CASTRQVSSSGANVLTF.

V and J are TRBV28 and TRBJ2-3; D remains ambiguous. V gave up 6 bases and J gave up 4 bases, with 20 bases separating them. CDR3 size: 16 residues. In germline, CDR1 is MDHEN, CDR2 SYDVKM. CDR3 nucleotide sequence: TGTGCCAGCAGACTCGGTGGAGTTGGAATAGCAGATACGCAGTATTTT. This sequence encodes CASRLGGVGIADTQYF.

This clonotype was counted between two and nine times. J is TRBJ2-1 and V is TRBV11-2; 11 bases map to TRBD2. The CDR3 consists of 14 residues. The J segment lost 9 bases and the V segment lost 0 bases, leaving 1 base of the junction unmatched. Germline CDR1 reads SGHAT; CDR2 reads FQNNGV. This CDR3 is CASSLDGTSGEQFF. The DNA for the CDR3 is TGTGCCAGCAGCTTAGATGGGACTAGCGGTGAGCAGTTCTTC.

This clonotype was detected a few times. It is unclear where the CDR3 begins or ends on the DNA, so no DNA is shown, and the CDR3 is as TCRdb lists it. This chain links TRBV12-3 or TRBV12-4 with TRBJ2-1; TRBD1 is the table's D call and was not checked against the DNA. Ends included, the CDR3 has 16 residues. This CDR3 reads CASRFGSGRGHNEQFF.

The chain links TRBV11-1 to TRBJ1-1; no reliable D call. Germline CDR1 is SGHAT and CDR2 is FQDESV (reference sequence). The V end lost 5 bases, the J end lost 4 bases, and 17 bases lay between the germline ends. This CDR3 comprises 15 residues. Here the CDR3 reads CASSLPDVGGTEAFF. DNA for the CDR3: TGTGCCAGCAGCCTTCCTGACGTGGGCGGCACTGAAGCTTTCTTT.

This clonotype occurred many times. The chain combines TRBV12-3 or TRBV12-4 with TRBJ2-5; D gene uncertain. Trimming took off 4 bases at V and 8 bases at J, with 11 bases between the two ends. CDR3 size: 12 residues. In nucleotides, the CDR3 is TGTGCCAGCAGTTCCCTTTTGGGAACCCAGTACTTC. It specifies CASSSLLGTQYF.

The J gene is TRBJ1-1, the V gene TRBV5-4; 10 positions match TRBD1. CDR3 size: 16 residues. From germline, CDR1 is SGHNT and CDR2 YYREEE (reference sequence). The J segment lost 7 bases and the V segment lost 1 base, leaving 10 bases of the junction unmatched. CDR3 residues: CASSLRRDRGLNEAFF. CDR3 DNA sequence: TGTGCCAGCAGCTTGAGGCGAGACAGGGGGCTTAATGAAGCTTTCTTT.